These T cell receptor beta chains were read from a single sample in a study of T-cell reconstitution after alpha-beta-depleted transplantation in children. MiXCR, run by TCRdb on the PCR reads, gives a single entry per CDR3 protein. The sample contains 450,000 to 600,000 distinct CDR3 sequences, over 10% of which appear only once. The sample here was PBMCs, mostly from graft donor cells, taken 360 days after TCRalphabeta/CD19-depleted stem cell transplant. These receptors came from a male patient under 18 who had a stem cell transplant for acute myeloid leukemia, so the T cells may come from the graft donor. CDR3s include the opening cysteine and the closing phenylalanine or tryptophan. The D gene is left open where the match is weak. A row's size may be missing; if present it is once, few, many or a size class.

size	V	D	J	CDR3	DNA
many	TRBV28	NA	TRBJ2-2	CASSPLLGQGGITGELFF	TGTGCCAGCAGCCCCCTCTTGGGGCAGGGGGGAATCACCGGGGAGCTGTTTTTT
few	TRBV2	NA	TRBJ2-7	CASGVRYEQYF	TGTGCCAGCGGTGTACGCTACGAGCAGTACTTC
few	TRBV18	NA	TRBJ1-5	CASRGSPLRPQHF	TGTGCCAGCCGGGGCAGCCCCCTTCGGCCCCAGCATTTT
many	TRBV29-1	TRBD1	TRBJ2-7	CSVAAGQGGGYEQYF	TGCAGCGTTGCCGCTGGACAGGGTGGTGGATACGAGCAGTACTTC
few	TRBV29-1	NA	TRBJ2-1	CSPSVGPYEQFF	TGCAGCCCCTCGGTAGGACCCTATGAGCAGTTCTTC
NA	TRBV29-1	TRBD2	TRBJ2-1	CTGTSGRYEQFF	TGCACCGGGACTAGCGGGAGATATGAGCAGTTCTTC
few	TRBV20-1	TRBD2	TRBJ2-1	CSARDEREAYGKFF	TGCAGTGCTAGAGATGAACGGGAGGCTTACGGGAAGTTCTTC
few	TRBV6-5	NA	TRBJ1-2	CASSRGAGQEGYGYTF	TGTGCCAGCAGTCGGGGTGCCGGGCAGGAGGGCTATGGCTACACCTTC
few	TRBV14	TRBD1	TRBJ2-7	CASSQETWGQGARRYEQYF	TGTGCCAGCAGCCAAGAAACGTGGGGACAGGGGGCCCGAAGATACGAGCAGTACTTC
NA	TRBV5-1	TRBD1	TRBJ2-2	CASASQGAWTGELFF	TGCGCCAGCGCTTCACAGGGGGCGTGGACCGGGGAGCTGTTTTTT
NA	TRBV4-3	NA	TRBJ2-7	CASSQDREASYEQYF	TGCGCCAGCAGCCAAGACAGGGAGGCGTCCTACGAGCAGTACTTC
few	TRBV7-8	TRBD2	TRBJ2-1	CASSLVVTSGAYNEQFF	TGTGCCAGCAGCTTAGTAGTAACTAGCGGGGCCTACAATGAGCAGTTCTTC
many	TRBV7-9	NA	TRBJ2-3	CASSFGLRTDTQYF	TGTGCCAGCAGCTTTGGACTCCGCACAGATACGCAGTATTTT
NA	TRBV28	NA	TRBJ2-1	CASNRALGFF	TGTGCCAGCAACCGAGCCCTGGGGTTCTTC
NA	TRBV5-1	TRBD1	TRBJ2-5	CASSTGTGGAETQYF	TGCGCCAGCAGCACGGGGACAGGGGGAGCTGAGACCCAGTACTTC
few	TRBV25-1	NA	TRBJ1-3	CASSEGLRGIGNTIYF	TGTGCCAGCAGTGAAGGCCTGAGGGGTATTGGAAACACCATATATTTT
NA	TRBV7-9	NA	TRBJ1-5	CASSLTGLSNQPQHF	TGTGCCAGCAGCCTAACAGGGTTGAGCAATCAGCCCCAGCATTTT
many	TRBV7-2	TRBD1	TRBJ1-1	CASRTGPNTEAFF	TGTGCCAGCAGGACAGGGCCCAACACTGAAGCTTTCTTT
NA	TRBV12-3/TRBV12-4	NA	TRBJ2-7	CASSFPWEGVCEQYF	TGTGCCAGCAGCTTTCCTTGGGAGGGGGTCTGCGAGCAGTACTTC
few	TRBV5-1	TRBD2	TRBJ2-3	CASSFPLAGGLADTQYF	TGCGCCAGCAGCTTCCCACTAGCGGGAGGGCTGGCAGATACGCAGTATTTT
few	TRBV20-1	NA	TRBJ2-3	CSASRHPSTDTQYF	TGCAGTGCTTCTAGACACCCTAGCACAGATACGCAGTATTTT
NA	TRBV20-1	NA	TRBJ2-5	CSARNEDLFETQYF	TGCAGTGCTAGAAATGAGGACCTCTTCGAGACCCAGTACTTC
few	TRBV20-1	TRBD2	TRBJ2-7	CSARSGLAGRSSYEQYF	TGCAGTGCTAGATCCGGACTAGCGGGACGAAGCTCCTACGAGCAGTACTTC
many	TRBV6-5	NA	TRBJ2-1	CASSPSSSYNEQFF	TGTGCCAGCAGTCCCTCCTCCTCCTACAATGAGCAGTTCTTC
NA	TRBV4-3	NA	TRBJ2-1	CASSQDWGEFVSYNEQFF	TGCGCCAGCAGCCAAGATTGGGGGGAATTTGTCTCCTACAATGAGCAGTTCTTC
few	TRBV5-6	NA	TRBJ2-7	CASSPAITPGRSYEQYF	TGTGCCAGCAGCCCCGCAATCACCCCAGGACGGTCCTACGAGCAGTACTTC